Presented here are 22 T cell receptor beta chains from one specimen sequenced in a study of OX40 agonist ivuxolimab in advanced cancers. Repertoires were generated with immunoSEQ multiplex PCR, while TCRdb's copy carries only in-frame clones and drops some. The repertoire holds tens of thousands of clones, with roughly 87% as singletons. Here the sequenced sample was CD4+ or CD8+ T cells sorted from blood, taken in a trial of the OX40 agonist ivuxolimab. These receptors all come from an adult with an advanced solid tumor such as melanoma, head and neck, liver or kidney cancer.

The chain links TRBV6-1 to TRBJ2-3, with D possibly TRBD1 on 5 matching bases. CDR1 and CDR2 from the germline V gene are MNHNS and SASEGT. Trimming pared 2 bases from V and 0 bases from J, leaving 6 bases between. The CDR3 extends over 14 amino acids. The CDR3 protein is CASSEQGSTDTQYF. The CDR3 DNA sequence: TGTGCCAGCAGTGAACAGGGAAGCACAGATACGCAGTATTTT.

The J gene is TRBJ1-5, the V gene TRBV4-2, with a possible D match to TRBD1 (5 bases). The CDR3 totals 17 residues. CDR1 is LGHNA, CDR2 YNFKEQ, per germline. V was clipped by 0 bases and J by 9 bases, with 21 bases between them. The CDR3 protein is CASSQDGDSLTRRPQHF. The CDR3 bases are TGTGCCAGCAGCCAAGATGGAGACAGCCTAACGAGGCGGCCCCAGCATTTT.

This clone was recorded only once. This chain uses TRBV2 with TRBJ1-3; the D gene is possibly TRBD1 (6 bases). The CDR3 totals 13 residues. V was clipped by 6 bases and J by 3 bases, with 9 bases between them. Germline CDR1 is SNHLY and CDR2 is FYNNEI. CDR3 bases: TGTGCCAGCAGCCGGGACATTGGAAACACCATATATTTT. This gives the protein CASSRDIGNTIYF. The entire variable domain, with the rest obtained from reference TRBV2 and TRBJ1-3, is as follows: EPEVTQTPSHQVTQMGQEVILRCVPISNHLYFYWYRQILGQKVEFLVSFYNNEISEKSEIFDDQFSVERPDGSNFTLKIRSTKLEDSAMYFCASSRDIGNTIYFGEGSWLTVV.

The chain combines TRBV27 with TRBJ2-7; perhaps TRBD1 as D (6 bases). The V and J ends lost 5 bases and 0 bases respectively, with 14 bases between them. The CDR3 spans 15 residues. In germline, CDR1 is MNHEY, CDR2 SMNVEV (reference sequence). The CDR3, as DNA: TGTGCCAGCAGTGGGTTGGACAGTCTCTCCTACGAGCAGTACTTC. It encodes CASSGLDSLSYEQYF.

The V and J genes are TRBV7-6 and TRBJ2-3; 15 nucleotides line up with TRBD2. The CDR3 is made up of 18 amino acids. In germline, CDR1 is SGHVS, CDR2 FNYEAQ. Trimming removed 3 bases from V and 2 bases from J; junction bases left unmatched: 6. The CDR3 DNA reads as TGTGCCAGCAGCTTGGGACTAGCGGGGGGACTCCCCACAGATACGCAGTATTTT. It translates to CASSLGLAGGLPTDTQYF.

This sequence joins TRBV6-1 and TRBJ1-2; TRBD1 agrees at 10 bases. J lost 0 bases, V lost 8 bases, and 6 bases had no gene match. The CDR3 totals 15 residues. Germline V gene sequence: CDR1 MNHNS, CDR2 SASEGT. The chain's CDR3 is CASETGGNTNYGYTF. The DNA for the CDR3 is TGTGCCAGCGAGACAGGGGGCAATACTAACTATGGCTACACCTTC.

The chain carries TRBV6-4 and TRBJ1-5; 8 bases are shared with TRBD1. CDR1 is MRHNA, CDR2 SNTAGT, per germline. The V segment lost 8 bases and the J segment 5 bases; nucleotides outside the gene matches: 2. The CDR3 extends over 12 amino acids. CDR3 amino acids: CASRQGHQPQHF. The CDR3 DNA reads as TGTGCCAGCCGACAGGGGCATCAGCCCCAGCATTTT.

This clone was counted between two and nine times. This chain connects TRBV5-1 to TRBJ1-6; D is possibly TRBD1 (6 bases). The CDR3 spans 17 residues. The germline V and J ends were trimmed by 0 bases and 9 bases, with 19 bases remaining between them. In germline, CDR1 is SGHRS, CDR2 YFSETQ. The CDR3 protein is CASSLAAGGTSFSPLHF. For the CDR3, the DNA is TGCGCCAGCAGCTTGGCCGCGGGTGGGACATCGTTTTCACCCCTCCACTTT.

This chain links TRBV5-1 with TRBJ1-1; 7 positions match TRBD1. V shed 3 bases and J 4 bases; nucleotides not matched to a gene: 9. The CDR3 extends over 15 amino acids. Per the germline V gene, CDR1 is SGHRS and CDR2 is YFSETQ. This chain's CDR3 is CASSWGDRDITEAFF. In nucleotides, the CDR3 is TGCGCCAGCAGCTGGGGTGACAGGGATATCACTGAAGCTTTCTTT.

The chain employs TRBV6-6 and TRBJ2-5; D call uncertain. CDR1 is MNHNY and CDR2 is SVGAGI in the germline V gene (reference sequence). CDR3 length: 14 amino acids. Trimming pared 2 bases from V and 1 base from J, leaving 8 bases between. CDR3 nucleotide sequence: TGTGCCAGCAGTTACAATATAGCCCAAGAGACCCAGTACTTC. It is translated as CASSYNIAQETQYF.

The chain uses TRBV11-3 and TRBJ2-7; TRBD1 matches 7 bases. With V trimmed by 1 base and J by 2 bases, 5 bases remained unmatched. The CDR3 runs to 15 residues. Germline lookup yields CDR1 SGHNT and CDR2 YENEEA. DNA of the CDR3: TGTGCCAGCAGCTTAGCCAGAGGGGGCGCCTACGAGCAGTACTTC. It is translated as CASSLARGGAYEQYF.

The rearrangement links TRBV2 to TRBJ2-3; TRBD1 might be the D (6 bases). Germline values: CDR1 SNHLY, CDR2 FYNNEI. Trimming took 4 bases from V and 3 from J, leaving 11 bases between them. The CDR3 spans 14 residues. CDR3 coding DNA: TGTGCCAGCAGTGCCAGGGGTCAGACAGATACGCAGTATTTT. Amino acids: CASSARGQTDTQYF.

This chain links TRBV6-1 with TRBJ1-5, with a tentative D call TRBD1 (6 bases). Per the germline V gene, CDR1 is MNHNS and CDR2 is SASEGT. The CDR3 consists of 15 residues. Trimming took off 4 bases at V and 0 bases at J, with 10 bases between the two ends. Here the CDR3 DNA reads TGTGCCAGCAGTGGAGGGGGATATAGCAATCAGCCCCAGCATTTT. This codes for CASSGGGYSNQPQHF.

The rearrangement links TRBV21-1 to TRBJ2-5. TRBV21-1 is termed a pseudogene. This CDR3 comprises 14 residues. CDR3 protein: CASRDWGSEEAQYF. The CDR3, as DNA: TGTGCCAGCAGGGATTGGGGGTCGGAAGAGGCCCAGTACTTC.

The chain is built from TRBV4-1 and TRBJ1-2, with 10 bases identical to TRBD1. CDR1 and CDR2 from the germline V gene are MGHRA and YSYEKL. After removal of 0 bases from V and 3 bases from J, the junction contained 10 bases not matched to a gene. This CDR3 is 18 amino acids long. CDR3 bases: TGCGCCAGCAGCCAAGATTTTGACGGGACAGGGGTTGACTATGGCTACACCTTC. It specifies CASSQDFDGTGVDYGYTF.

The rearrangement links TRBV5-1 to TRBJ1-1, with D perhaps matching TRBD1 (5 bases). Looked up from germline, CDR1 is SGHRS and CDR2 is YFSETQ. V lost 4 bases to trimming and J lost 5 bases, with 15 bases between them. The CDR3 consists of 14 residues. This chain's CDR3 is CASSRDGVRTEAFF. Here the CDR3 DNA reads TGCGCCAGCAGCCGGGACGGGGTACGGACTGAAGCTTTCTTT.

V and J are TRBV4-1 and TRBJ2-2, with 10 bases lining up with TRBD2. With V trimmed by 3 bases and J by 7 bases, 5 bases remained unmatched. This CDR3 is 15 amino acids long. Germline CDR1 and CDR2: MGHRA and YSYEKL. This CDR3 reads CASSHASGRGGELFF. DNA for the CDR3: TGCGCCAGCAGCCATGCTAGCGGGAGAGGCGGGGAGCTGTTTTTT.

The chain employs TRBV5-4 and TRBJ2-7; perhaps TRBD1 as D (5 bases). The CDR3 consists of 16 residues. The germline CDR1 and CDR2 sequences are SGHNT and YYREEE (reference sequence). V lost 4 bases and J lost 2, with 19 bases in between. The CDR3 bases are TGTGCCAGCAGCCCAAAGAAGGGGCCCGCCGCCTACGAGCAGTACTTC. Residues: CASSPKKGPAAYEQYF.

This clone was detected only once. This rearrangement joins TRBV5-5 to TRBJ1-1; D not certain. The ends were cut back, 2 bases at V and 6 bases at J, with 17 bases in the middle. Germline assignment: CDR1 SGHKS and CDR2 YYEKEE (reference sequence). The CDR3 is 15 amino acids. The CDR3 DNA reads as TGTGCCAGCAGCTTATACACCTATACGGTGTCTGAAGCTTTCTTT. Translation: CASSLYTYTVSEAFF. The entire variable domain, with the rest obtained from reference TRBV5-5 and TRBJ1-1, is as follows: DAGVTQSPTHLIKTRGQQVTLRCSPISGHKSVSWYQQVLGQGPQFIFQYYEKEERGRGNFPDRFSARQFPNYSSELNVNALLLGDSALYLCASSLYTYTVSEAFFGQGTRLTVV.

The chain combines TRBV23-1 with TRBJ1-1, with 10 bases lining up with TRBD1. TRBV23-1 has ORF status, its function being uncertain. The CDR3 loop spans 15 amino acids. Trimming cost V 4 bases and J 7 bases; bases outside gene matches: 9. Here the CDR3 DNA reads TGCGCCAGCAGTCGCCCGACAGGGGGCGAGATTGAAGCTTTCTTT. The encoded protein is CASSRPTGGEIEAFF.

The chain couples TRBV6-5 to TRBJ1-5, with 7 bases aligning to TRBD1. The germline V gene has CDR1 MNHEY and CDR2 SVGAGI. The CDR3 sequence is 12 residues long. V gave up 6 bases and J gave up 9 bases; unmatched junction bases: 5. The CDR3 region is CASRTGPGPQHF. The CDR3 nucleotides are TGTGCCAGCAGGACAGGGCCTGGGCCCCAGCATTTT.

This clone was seen a single time. J is TRBJ1-4 and V is TRBV6-5; D is unclear. The V end was cut by 9 bases, the J end by 1 base, with 12 bases between. This CDR3 has 14 amino acids. Germline loops: CDR1 MNHEY, CDR2 SVGAGI. The CDR3 is CASAKKGTNEKLFF. The DNA of the CDR3 is TGTGCCAGTGCCAAGAAGGGAACTAATGAAAAACTGTTTTTT.